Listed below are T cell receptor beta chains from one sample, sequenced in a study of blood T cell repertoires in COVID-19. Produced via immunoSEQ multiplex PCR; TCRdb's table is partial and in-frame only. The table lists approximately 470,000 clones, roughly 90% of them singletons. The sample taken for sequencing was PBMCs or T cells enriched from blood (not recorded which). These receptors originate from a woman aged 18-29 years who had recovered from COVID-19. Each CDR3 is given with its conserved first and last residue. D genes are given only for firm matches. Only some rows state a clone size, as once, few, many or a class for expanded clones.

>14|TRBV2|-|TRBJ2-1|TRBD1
CASSELAGGNEQFF
TGTGCCAGCAGTGAACTGGCAGGGGGCAATGAGCAGTTCTTC
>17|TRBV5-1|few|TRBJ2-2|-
CASSLEGVRRNAGELFF
TGCGCCAGCAGCTTGGAGGGGGTCAGGAGGAACGCCGGGGAGCTGTTTTTT
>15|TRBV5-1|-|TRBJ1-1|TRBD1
CASSLIRDRGTEAFF
TGCGCCAGCAGCTTAATCCGGGACAGGGGCACTGAAGCTTTCTTT
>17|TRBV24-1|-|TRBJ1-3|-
CATSETSGTISGNTIYF
TGTGCCACCAGTGAAACTTCCGGTACCATCTCTGGAAACACCATATATTTT
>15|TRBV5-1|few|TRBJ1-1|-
CASTLGEVRGTEAFF
TGCGCCAGCACCTTGGGGGAGGTAAGGGGCACTGAAGCTTTCTTT
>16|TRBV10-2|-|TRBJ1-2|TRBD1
CASSVGQGAPNYGYTF
TGCGCCAGCAGTGTTGGACAGGGGGCGCCCAACTATGGCTACACCTTC
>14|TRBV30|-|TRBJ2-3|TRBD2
CAWSQLAGADTQYF
TGTGCCTGGAGCCAACTAGCGGGGGCAGATACGCAGTATTTT
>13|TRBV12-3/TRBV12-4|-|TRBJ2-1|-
CASRGSNENEQFF
TGTGCCAGCAGGGGTAGCAATGAGAATGAGCAGTTCTTC
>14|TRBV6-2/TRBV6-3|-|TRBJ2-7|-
CASSTSVLMYEQYF
TGTGCCAGCAGCACGAGCGTCCTTATGTACGAGCAGTACTTC
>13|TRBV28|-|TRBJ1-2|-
CASQKGQNYGYTF
TGTGCCAGCCAAAAGGGGCAGAACTATGGCTACACCTTC
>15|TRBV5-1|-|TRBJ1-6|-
CASSGETAENSPLHF
TGCGCCAGCAGCGGTGAGACAGCCGAGAATTCACCCCTCCACTTT
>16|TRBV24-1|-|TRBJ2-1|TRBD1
CATSEGDSEAYNEQFF
TGTGCCACCAGTGAGGGGGACAGTGAAGCCTACAATGAGCAGTTCTTC
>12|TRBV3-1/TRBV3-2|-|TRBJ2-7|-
CASSRRTGEQYF
TGTGCCAGCAGCCGACGGACGGGGGAGCAGTACTTC
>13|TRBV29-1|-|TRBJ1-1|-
CSVEPRPGGEAFF
TGCAGCGTTGAACCCCGGCCGGGGGGGGAAGCTTTCTTT
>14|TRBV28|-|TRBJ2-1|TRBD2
CASSFSGGASEQFF
TGTGCCAGCAGTTTTAGCGGGGGGGCCAGTGAGCAGTTCTTC
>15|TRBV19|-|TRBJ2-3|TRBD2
CASTRGLTSTDTQYF
TGTGCCAGTACGCGGGGACTAACTAGCACAGATACGCAGTATTTT
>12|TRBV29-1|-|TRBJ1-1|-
CSVEEQYTEAFF
TGCAGCGTTGAAGAACAGTACACTGAAGCTTTCTTT
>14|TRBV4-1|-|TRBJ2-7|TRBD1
CASSQRQGSSEQYF
TGCGCCAGCAGCCAAAGACAGGGGAGTAGCGAGCAGTACTTC